Listed here are 25 T cell receptor beta chains from one sample, sequenced in a study of vaccination effects on CD4 cells after COVID-19. Profiling relied on immunoSEQ multiplex PCR, and the TCRdb table lists in-frame clones only, not all of them. In the table there are about 24,000 clones, 65% to 80% of which are singletons. Their cognate antigens are unknown. Sequencing in the ViraFEST assay came after antigen-specific CD4+ T cells had been expanded with viral peptide pools, which were used to stimulate PBMC. It was after more than 8 days of culture that CD4+ T cells were isolated. All participants had two doses of either the BNT162b2 or mRNA-1273 vaccine. The sequencing here drew on CD4+ T cells from PBMCs cultured with HCoV-NL63 spike peptides, taken after COVID-19 vaccination. The receptors derive from a human donor who received a COVID-19 vaccine.

This clone was seen once. The gene calls are TRBV15 and TRBJ2-3; 9 positions agree with TRBD2. With V trimmed by 4 bases and J by 7 bases, 6 bases remained unmatched. Looked up from germline, CDR1 is LNHNV and CDR2 is YYDKDF (reference sequence). The CDR3 sequence is 14 residues long. This chain's CDR3 is CATSTLAGFHTQYF. The CDR3 DNA reads as TGTGCCACCAGCACGCTAGCGGGATTCCATACGCAGTATTTT.

The chain joins TRBV19 to TRBJ1-5; the match to TRBD1 covers 10 bases. V trimming: 6 bases; J trimming: 2 bases; junction bases outside the gene matches: 4. Per germline, CDR1 LNHDA and CDR2 SQIVND (reference sequence). This CDR3 spans 15 amino acids. CDR3 bases: TGTGCCAGTAGCGACAGGGGGCGAGGCAATCAGCCCCAGCATTTT. Translating gives CASSDRGRGNQPQHF.

This clone has just a few counts. This chain connects TRBV2 to TRBJ1-1, with D unresolved. CDR3 length: 10 residues. Germline V gene lookup returns CDR1 SNHLY and CDR2 FYNNEI. The germline V and J ends were trimmed by 6 bases and 10 bases, with 9 bases remaining between them. The chain's CDR3 is CASSASLAFF. CDR3 nucleotide sequence: TGTGCCAGCAGCGCCTCTTTAGCTTTCTTT.

The chain recombines TRBV5-1 with TRBJ1-2; D ambiguous. The V end was cut by 4 bases, the J end by 0 bases, with 10 bases between. The CDR3 is 14 amino acids. Germline assignment: CDR1 SGHRS and CDR2 YFSETQ. The CDR3 nucleotides read TGCGCCAGCAGCCCGGACGGGGCTAACTATGGCTACACCTTC. Amino acids: CASSPDGANYGYTF.

For the CDR3, the DNA is TGTGCCACCAGTGATCGGGACTACACTGAAGCTTTCTTT. It specifies CATSDRDYTEAFF. The chain is built from TRBV24-1 and TRBJ1-1; perhaps TRBD1 as D (5 bases). The germline V gene has CDR1 KGHDR and CDR2 SFDVKD. V shed 3 bases and J shed 3 bases, with 7 bases lying between them. The CDR3 spans 13 residues.

Only a few counts were recorded for this clone. This rearrangement joins TRBV5-6 to TRBJ2-1; D gene unclear. The CDR3 length is 13 residues. Looked up from germline, CDR1 is SGHDT and CDR2 is YYEEEE. V was clipped by 1 base and J by 7 bases, with 9 bases between them. CDR3 bases: TGTGCCAGCAGCTTGTGGCTGGGGAATGAGCAGTTCTTC. Amino acids: CASSLWLGNEQFF. The whole variable domain, remainder taken from reference TRBV5-6 and TRBJ2-1, is DAGVTQSPTHLIKTRGQQVTLRCSPKSGHDTVSWYQQALGQGPQFIFQYYEEEERQRGNFPDRFSGHQFPNYSSELNVNALLLGDSALYLCASSLWLGNEQFFGPGTRLTVL.

The chain recombines TRBV6-2 or TRBV6-3 with TRBJ1-2; no reliable D call. CDR3 length: 14 residues. V was trimmed by 2 bases and J by 6 bases, leaving 13 bases between them. Germline CDR1 is MNHEY and CDR2 is SVGEGT. CDR3 region: CASSYQELGDGYTF. The CDR3 DNA reads as TGTGCCAGCAGTTACCAGGAATTAGGAGATGGCTACACCTTC.

The CDR3 DNA follows: TGTGCCAGCGGAGGGGTAGCGCGAACTAATGAAAAACTGTTTTTT. This sequence encodes CASGGVARTNEKLFF. The chain uses TRBV21-1 and TRBJ1-4. TRBV21-1 is a pseudogene segment. The CDR3 sequence is 15 residues long.

This clone has just a few counts. The chain is built from TRBV6-1 and TRBJ2-6, with D unresolved. Between the trimmed V and J ends, which lost 1 base and 0 bases, there was a span of 4 bases. Germline V gives CDR1 MNHNS, CDR2 SASEGT. The CDR3 has 15 amino acids. CDR3 loop: CASSEEGSGANVLTF. The CDR3, as DNA: TGTGCCAGCAGTGAAGAGGGCTCTGGGGCCAACGTCCTGACTTTC.

The rearrangement uses TRBV10-3 and TRBJ2-7, with D possibly being TRBD1 (6 bases). CDR1 ENHRY and CDR2 SYGVKD come from the germline V gene. The CDR3 is made up of 13 amino acids. The V and J ends lost 8 bases and 1 base respectively, with 12 bases between them. The CDR3 DNA reads TGTGCCATCGGGCCGGACAGATCCTACGAGCAGTACTTC. Translating gives CAIGPDRSYEQYF.

CDR3 bases: TGTGCCAGCAGTTACTCCGGGGGGCGCGGGCACGAGCAGTACTTC. Translated, it gives CASSYSGGRGHEQYF. The rearrangement joins TRBV6-5 to TRBJ2-7; TRBD2 might be the D (7 bases). V was trimmed by 0 bases and J by 5 bases, leaving 14 bases between them. Germline values: CDR1 MNHEY, CDR2 SVGAGI. The CDR3 contains 15 residues.

This rearrangement joins TRBV5-6 to TRBJ2-7, with 9 nucleotides matching TRBD1. The CDR3 is made up of 14 amino acids. Trimming cost V 3 bases and J 4 bases; bases outside gene matches: 5. Germline V CDR1 and CDR2: SGHDT, YYEEEE. The CDR3 loop is CASSSWDRVYEQYF. The DNA for the CDR3 is TGTGCCAGCAGCTCTTGGGACAGGGTTTACGAGCAGTACTTC.

The chain couples TRBV27 to TRBJ2-7; 7 nucleotides match TRBD2. The germline V gene has CDR1 MNHEY and CDR2 SMNVEV (reference sequence). The CDR3 covers 15 residues. The V and J ends lost 6 bases and 5 bases, in that order; junction bases with no gene match: 13. CDR3 nucleotides: TGTGCCAGCAGCTTCATCGGGGGGAGACTGGACGAGCAGTACTTC. It yields the protein CASSFIGGRLDEQYF.

This clone was observed a few times. The chain carries TRBV3-1 (or the pseudogene TRBV3-2) and TRBJ2-1; TRBD2 matches at 7 bases. Unmatched junction bases numbered 7, after V lost 1 base and J lost 7 bases. CDR3 length equals 15 residues. Looked up from germline, CDR1 is LGHDT and CDR2 is YNNKEL (reference sequence). For the CDR3, the DNA is TGTGCCAGCAGCCAAGGGGCTAGCGGACTTAATGAGCAGTTCTTC. Encoded protein: CASSQGASGLNEQFF.

V is TRBV5-1 and J is TRBJ2-7; tentatively, D is TRBD1 (5 bases). V was cut by 4 bases and J by 4 bases, with 18 bases left in between. Germline V gene data show CDR1 as SGHRS and CDR2 as YFSETQ. This CDR3 comprises 15 residues. The DNA for the CDR3 is TGCGCCAGCAGCCTGGACAAACACGGCTATTACGAGCAGTACTTC. It specifies CASSLDKHGYYEQYF.

This rearrangement joins TRBV3-1 (or the pseudogene TRBV3-2) to TRBJ1-1; D is undetermined. CDR3 length: 14 residues. Trimming removed 6 bases from V and 1 base from J, with 12 bases in between. From germline, CDR1 is LGHDT and CDR2 YNNKEL (reference sequence). CDR3 in DNA: TGTGCCAGCAGGTCAGTCCTTGCGAACACTGAAGCTTTCTTT. It yields the protein CASRSVLANTEAFF.

This chain's CDR3 is CASSENYNEQFF. The DNA for the CDR3 is TGCGCCAGCAGTGAAAACTACAATGAGCAGTTCTTC. This chain uses TRBV10-1 with TRBJ2-1; D not resolved. Per germline, CDR1 WNHNN and CDR2 SYGVQD (reference sequence). This CDR3 is built from 12 residues. V was shortened by 3 bases and J by 3 bases, with 3 bases between the two germline ends.

This chain connects TRBV21-1 to TRBJ1-1; the table calls TRBD1, which could not be checked here. TRBV21-1 is classified as a pseudogene. The CDR3 is 19 residues long. CDR3 coding DNA: TGTGCCAGCAGCAAAGAGGGAACCGGGACAGAAAAAACGGGGACTGAAGCTTTCTTT. Translated: CASSKEGTGTEKTGTEAFF.

The rearrangement uses TRBV6-1 and TRBJ2-7; tentatively, D is TRBD1 (5 bases). The CDR3 has 16 residues. Trimming took off 0 bases at V and 3 bases at J, with 15 bases between the two ends. Germline CDR1 reads MNHNS; CDR2 reads SASEGT. The CDR3 DNA reads as TGTGCCAGCAGTGAAGCGAGGATGGCAGGGCGCTACGAGCAGTACTTC. The encoded protein is CASSEARMAGRYEQYF.

This sequence joins TRBV7-9 and TRBJ2-3; D is perhaps TRBD1 (7 bases). CDR1 SEHNR and CDR2 FQNEAQ come from the germline V gene (reference sequence). This CDR3 spans 14 amino acids. Trimming stripped 4 bases from V and 4 bases from J, with 12 bases between. CDR3 amino acids: CASSSRGVADTQYF. CDR3 nucleotide sequence: TGTGCCAGCAGCTCCAGGGGGGTGGCAGATACGCAGTATTTT.

This clone was counted between two and nine times. The chain recombines TRBV5-1 with TRBJ2-2, with unresolved D. This CDR3 spans 14 amino acids. Germline V gives CDR1 SGHRS, CDR2 YFSETQ. The V and J ends lost 6 bases and 5 bases respectively, with 14 bases between them. CDR3 sequence (DNA): TGCGCCAGCATGATCGGGTTAACGACCGGGGAGCTGTTTTTT. Translated: CASMIGLTTGELFF.

The chain links TRBV6-5 to TRBJ2-2; 9 bases fit TRBD2. From germline, CDR1 is MNHEY and CDR2 SVGAGI. The CDR3 length is 15 residues. V dropped 2 bases and J dropped 5; count of bases not matched to a gene: 3. In DNA, the CDR3 is TGTGCCAGCAGTTACAGACTAGCGGAAACCGGGGAGCTGTTTTTT. Its translation is CASSYRLAETGELFF.

The chain joins TRBV28 to TRBJ1-1, with D possibly TRBD1 on 5 matching bases. This CDR3 is built from 13 residues. The V end lost 9 bases, the J end lost 0 bases, and 11 bases lay between the germline ends. CDR1 MDHEN and CDR2 SYDVKM come from the germline V gene. CDR3 DNA: TGTGCCAGTGGGGGGGGATTGAACACTGAAGCTTTCTTT. Amino acids: CASGGGLNTEAFF. The full variable domain, in which reference TRBV28 and TRBJ1-1 provide the parts outside the CDR3, is DVKVTQSSRYLVKRTGEKVFLECVQDMDHENMFWYRQDPGLGLRLIYFSYDVKMKEKGDIPEGYSVSREKKERFSLILESASTNQTSMYLCASGGGLNTEAFFGQGTRLTVV.

The chain uses TRBV18 and TRBJ1-2, with D perhaps matching TRBD1 (6 bases). Trimming removed 3 bases at V and 4 bases at J, with 15 bases between. This CDR3 contains 15 residues. CDR1 and CDR2 (germline): KGHSH, LQKENI. The DNA of the CDR3 is TGTGCCAGCTCACCGACAGGAGGCTCGGGCTATGGCTACACCTTC. This translates into CASSPTGGSGYGYTF.

The chain has TRBV15 and TRBJ2-2, with 7 bases identical to TRBD1. The CDR3 extends over 17 amino acids. The V and J ends lost 5 bases and 4 bases, in that order; junction bases with no gene match: 13. Germline CDR1 LNHNV, CDR2 YYDKDF (reference sequence). The CDR3 coding sequence is TGTGCCACCAGCCCAAACAGGGGAATAGGGTTCACCGGGGAGCTGTTTTTT. Translated, it gives CATSPNRGIGFTGELFF.